This is a list of T cell receptor beta chains from one sample in a study of CD8 T cells in Susac syndrome. Each CDR3 protein gets one entry after TCRdb re-called the immunoSEQ multiplex PCR reads with MiXCR. In the table there are approximately 120,000 distinct CDR3 sequences, 80% to 95% of which are singletons. The sample comprised CD4+ T cells from PBMCs. The origin of the receptors is a human donor in good health. Each CDR3 is given with its conserved first and last residue. The D gene is left open where the match is weak. Some rows have no size entry. The others give once, few or many, or a class for an expanded clone.

V gene: TRBV7-2
D gene: .
clone size: few
J gene: TRBJ2-7
CDR3 protein: CASSMASGGIYEQYF
CDR3 DNA: TGTGCCAGCAGCATGGCTTCTGGTGGCATCTACGAGCAGTACTTC

V gene: TRBV7-2
D gene: .
clone size: .
J gene: TRBJ2-5
CDR3 protein: CASSPAGLLGGIQYF
CDR3 DNA: TGTGCCAGCAGCCCGGCGGGGCTACTAGGGGGAATCCAGTACTTC

V gene: TRBV7-9
D gene: .
clone size: .
J gene: TRBJ2-7
CDR3 protein: CASSLAALPYEQYF
CDR3 DNA: TGTGCCAGCAGCTTAGCTGCACTACCCTACGAGCAGTACTTC

V gene: TRBV7-2
D gene: .
clone size: .
J gene: TRBJ1-4
CDR3 protein: CASSLSRSINEKLFF
CDR3 DNA: TGTGCCAGCAGCTTAAGTCGGTCGATTAATGAAAAACTGTTTTTT

V gene: TRBV7-2
D gene: .
clone size: .
J gene: TRBJ1-1
CDR3 protein: CASSGASAFF
CDR3 DNA: TGTGCCAGCAGCGGGGCGTCAGCTTTCTTT

V gene: TRBV7-2
D gene: TRBD2
clone size: .
J gene: TRBJ2-1
CDR3 protein: CASTVAGEGGPYNEQFF
CDR3 DNA: TGTGCCAGCACCGTAGCGGGGGAAGGTGGCCCCTACAATGAGCAGTTCTTC

V gene: TRBV30
D gene: TRBD2
clone size: .
J gene: TRBJ2-3
CDR3 protein: CAWSVRREGTDTQYF
CDR3 DNA: TGTGCCTGGAGTGTACGGCGGGAGGGCACAGATACGCAGTATTTT

V gene: TRBV7-9
D gene: TRBD2
clone size: .
J gene: TRBJ2-1
CDR3 protein: CADQEGTSYQFF
CDR3 DNA: TGTGCCGACCAGGAGGGGACTAGCTATCAGTTCTTC

V gene: TRBV6-1
D gene: TRBD1
clone size: .
J gene: TRBJ1-6
CDR3 protein: CASSSTGGNSPLHF
CDR3 DNA: TGTGCCAGCAGTTCAACAGGGGGCAATTCACCCCTCCACTTT

V gene: TRBV6-2/TRBV6-3
D gene: .
clone size: .
J gene: TRBJ1-1
CDR3 protein: CASSYSNREMNTEAFF
CDR3 DNA: TGTGCCAGCAGTTACTCCAATCGGGAGATGAACACTGAAGCTTTCTTT

V gene: TRBV7-8
D gene: .
clone size: .
J gene: TRBJ2-1
CDR3 protein: CASSLELSSYNEQFF
CDR3 DNA: TGTGCCAGCAGCTTAGAGCTATCGTCCTACAATGAGCAGTTCTTC

V gene: TRBV2
D gene: .
clone size: .
J gene: TRBJ1-1
CDR3 protein: CASSEAWAVPTEAFF
CDR3 DNA: TGTGCCAGCAGTGAAGCGTGGGCAGTACCGACTGAAGCTTTCTTT

V gene: TRBV5-1
D gene: TRBD1
clone size: .
J gene: TRBJ2-3
CDR3 protein: CASSLSTGVTDTQYF
CDR3 DNA: TGCGCCAGCAGCTTGTCGACAGGGGTAACAGATACGCAGTATTTT

V gene: TRBV20-1
D gene: TRBD2
clone size: once
J gene: TRBJ2-7
CDR3 protein: CSARSIAGSYEQYF
CDR3 DNA: TGCAGTGCTAGGTCGATAGCGGGGTCCTACGAGCAGTACTTC

V gene: TRBV29-1
D gene: .
clone size: .
J gene: TRBJ1-6
CDR3 protein: CSVEDLTDPNSPLHF
CDR3 DNA: TGCAGCGTTGAAGATCTAACCGATCCAAATTCACCCCTCCACTTT

V gene: TRBV19
D gene: .
clone size: once
J gene: TRBJ1-1
CDR3 protein: CASSITPNTEAFF
CDR3 DNA: TGTGCCAGTAGTATAACCCCGAACACTGAAGCTTTCTTT

V gene: TRBV7-9
D gene: .
clone size: .
J gene: TRBJ1-6
CDR3 protein: CASSESRDSPLHF
CDR3 DNA: TGTGCCAGCAGCGAGTCCAGGGATTCACCCCTCCACTTT

V gene: TRBV6-1
D gene: .
clone size: once
J gene: TRBJ2-7
CDR3 protein: CASSPGRVGEQYF
CDR3 DNA: TGTGCCAGCTCGCCGGGCAGGGTGGGCGAGCAGTACTTC

V gene: TRBV12-3/TRBV12-4
D gene: TRBD1
clone size: .
J gene: TRBJ2-7
CDR3 protein: CASSLVRWGQDLYEQYF
CDR3 DNA: TGTGCCAGCAGTTTAGTTCGTTGGGGACAGGACCTGTACGAGCAGTACTTC

V gene: TRBV13
D gene: .
clone size: .
J gene: TRBJ2-7
CDR3 protein: CASSPKVTAPYEQYF
CDR3 DNA: TGTGCCAGCAGCCCTAAGGTCACAGCTCCCTACGAGCAGTACTTC

V gene: TRBV12-3/TRBV12-4
D gene: .
clone size: .
J gene: TRBJ2-4
CDR3 protein: CASSLGLSLRSKNIQYF
CDR3 DNA: TGTGCCAGCAGTTTAGGATTGAGTTTGAGATCCAAAAACATTCAGTACTTC

V gene: TRBV28
D gene: TRBD2
clone size: .
J gene: TRBJ2-1
CDR3 protein: CASSLRLAGGYEQFF
CDR3 DNA: TGTGCCAGCAGTTTAAGACTAGCGGGAGGCTATGAGCAGTTCTTC

V gene: TRBV20-1
D gene: .
clone size: .
J gene: TRBJ1-1
CDR3 protein: CSGESHTEAFF
CDR3 DNA: TGCAGTGGGGAATCACACACTGAAGCTTTCTTT

V gene: TRBV24-1
D gene: TRBD1
clone size: once
J gene: TRBJ2-2
CDR3 protein: CATRATGVTGELFF
CDR3 DNA: TGTGCCACCAGGGCGACAGGGGTGACCGGGGAGCTGTTTTTT

V gene: TRBV7-9
D gene: .
clone size: few
J gene: TRBJ2-7
CDR3 protein: CASSLGTTRVGFYEQYF
CDR3 DNA: TGTGCCAGCAGCCTCGGTACGACCCGGGTGGGCTTCTACGAGCAGTACTTC

V gene: TRBV6-6
D gene: TRBD1
clone size: .
J gene: TRBJ2-3
CDR3 protein: CASSPLRQGPDTQYF
CDR3 DNA: TGTGCCAGCAGTCCCCTGCGACAGGGGCCAGATACGCAGTATTTT

V gene: TRBV19
D gene: TRBD2
clone size: .
J gene: TRBJ2-7
CDR3 protein: CASSIGTNGEQYF
CDR3 DNA: TGTGCCAGTAGTATTGGGACTAACGGCGAGCAGTACTTC

V gene: TRBV7-9
D gene: .
clone size: .
J gene: TRBJ1-3
CDR3 protein: CASPDSSGNTIYF
CDR3 DNA: TGTGCCAGCCCGGACAGCTCTGGAAACACCATATATTTT

V gene: TRBV7-9
D gene: .
clone size: few
J gene: TRBJ1-5
CDR3 protein: CASSLAGENQPQHF
CDR3 DNA: TGTGCCAGCAGCTTGGCGGGAGAAAATCAGCCCCAGCATTTT

V gene: TRBV20-1
D gene: .
clone size: once
J gene: TRBJ2-3
CDR3 protein: CSARGSGRPTDTQYF
CDR3 DNA: TGCAGTGCTAGAGGAAGCGGGCGACCGACAGATACGCAGTATTTT

V gene: TRBV18
D gene: .
clone size: .
J gene: TRBJ2-2
CDR3 protein: CATRQESTGELFF
CDR3 DNA: TGTGCCACCCGACAGGAAAGCACCGGGGAGCTGTTTTTT

V gene: TRBV12-3/TRBV12-4
D gene: .
clone size: .
J gene: TRBJ2-4
CDR3 protein: CASTLRGGSAKNIQYF
CDR3 DNA: TGTGCCAGCACCCTACGAGGGGGATCGGCCAAAAACATTCAGTACTTC

V gene: TRBV9
D gene: TRBD1
clone size: .
J gene: TRBJ1-2
CDR3 protein: CASSEGRQGLSYTF
CDR3 DNA: TGTGCCAGCAGCGAGGGGCGACAGGGTCTCAGCTACACCTTC

V gene: TRBV27
D gene: .
clone size: .
J gene: TRBJ1-4
CDR3 protein: CASRLSTNEKLFF
CDR3 DNA: TGTGCCAGCAGACTATCAACTAATGAAAAACTGTTTTTT

V gene: TRBV28
D gene: .
clone size: .
J gene: TRBJ2-1
CDR3 protein: CASSPPAGRGYNEQFF
CDR3 DNA: TGTGCCAGCAGTCCTCCCGCTGGACGGGGTTACAATGAGCAGTTCTTC

V gene: TRBV18
D gene: TRBD1
clone size: .
J gene: TRBJ2-7
CDR3 protein: CASSPRGLEEQYF
CDR3 DNA: TGTGCCAGCTCACCAAGGGGGCTCGAGGAGCAGTACTTC

V gene: TRBV29-1
D gene: .
clone size: .
J gene: TRBJ2-3
CDR3 protein: CSVDDTPSGTQYF
CDR3 DNA: TGCAGCGTTGATGATACCCCGTCGGGTACGCAGTATTTT

V gene: TRBV27
D gene: TRBD2
clone size: .
J gene: TRBJ2-7
CDR3 protein: CASSPGLAFDEQYF
CDR3 DNA: TGTGCCAGCAGTCCGGGACTAGCTTTCGACGAGCAGTACTTC

V gene: TRBV4-2
D gene: .
clone size: .
J gene: TRBJ1-6
CDR3 protein: CASSQEGLAGDNSPLHF
CDR3 DNA: TGTGCCAGCAGCCAAGAGGGGTTGGCGGGGGATAATTCACCCCTCCACTTT

V gene: TRBV6-5
D gene: .
clone size: .
J gene: TRBJ2-1
CDR3 protein: CASSYGRTSSYNEQFF
CDR3 DNA: TGTGCCAGCAGTTACGGGCGGACGAGCTCCTACAATGAGCAGTTCTTC

V gene: TRBV19
D gene: .
clone size: .
J gene: TRBJ2-2
CDR3 protein: CASSIDFLTGELFF
CDR3 DNA: TGTGCCAGTAGTATAGATTTCCTCACCGGGGAGCTGTTTTTT

V gene: TRBV2
D gene: .
clone size: .
J gene: TRBJ2-3
CDR3 protein: CASSPGAVTDTQYF
CDR3 DNA: TGTGCCAGCAGCCCCGGGGCCGTCACAGATACGCAGTATTTT

V gene: TRBV5-1
D gene: TRBD1
clone size: .
J gene: TRBJ2-5
CDR3 protein: CASSTDRVEETQYF
CDR3 DNA: TGCGCCAGCAGCACCGACAGGGTGGAAGAGACCCAGTACTTC

V gene: TRBV4-2
D gene: .
clone size: .
J gene: TRBJ2-2
CDR3 protein: CASSQGPDGGNTGELFF
CDR3 DNA: TGTGCCAGCAGCCAAGGCCCGGACGGCGGGAACACCGGGGAGCTGTTTTTT

V gene: TRBV20-1
D gene: .
clone size: .
J gene: TRBJ2-2
CDR3 protein: CSARGSEAAGELFF
CDR3 DNA: TGCAGTGCTAGAGGGAGCGAGGCGGCCGGGGAGCTGTTTTTT

V gene: TRBV27
D gene: .
clone size: once
J gene: TRBJ1-5
CDR3 protein: CASSLAAYSNQPQHF
CDR3 DNA: TGTGCCAGCAGTTTAGCCGCTTATAGCAATCAGCCCCAGCATTTT

V gene: TRBV10-3
D gene: TRBD2
clone size: .
J gene: TRBJ2-7
CDR3 protein: CAISESTSGGLYEQYF
CDR3 DNA: TGTGCCATCAGTGAGTCGACTAGCGGGGGTCTTTACGAGCAGTACTTC